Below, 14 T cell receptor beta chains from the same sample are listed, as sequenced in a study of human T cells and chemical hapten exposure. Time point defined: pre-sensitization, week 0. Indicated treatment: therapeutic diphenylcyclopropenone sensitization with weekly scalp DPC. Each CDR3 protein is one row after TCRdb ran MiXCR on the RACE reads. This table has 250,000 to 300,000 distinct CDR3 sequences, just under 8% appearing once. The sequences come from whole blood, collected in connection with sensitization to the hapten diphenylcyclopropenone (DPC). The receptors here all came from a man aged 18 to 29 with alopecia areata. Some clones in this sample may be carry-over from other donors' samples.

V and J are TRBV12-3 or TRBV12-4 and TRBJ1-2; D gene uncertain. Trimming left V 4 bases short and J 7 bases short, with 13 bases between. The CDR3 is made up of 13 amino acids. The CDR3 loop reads CASSSGEKRGYTF. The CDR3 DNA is TGTGCCAGCAGTTCCGGAGAAAAGCGTGGCTACACCTTC.

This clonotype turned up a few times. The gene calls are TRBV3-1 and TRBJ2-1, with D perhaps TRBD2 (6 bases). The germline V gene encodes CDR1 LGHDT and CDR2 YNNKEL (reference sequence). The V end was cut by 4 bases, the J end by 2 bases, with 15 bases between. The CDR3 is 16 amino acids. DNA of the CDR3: TGTGCCAGCAGCCGCGAACGGGGGTATCCCTACAATGAGCAGTTCTTC. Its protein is CASSRERGYPYNEQFF.

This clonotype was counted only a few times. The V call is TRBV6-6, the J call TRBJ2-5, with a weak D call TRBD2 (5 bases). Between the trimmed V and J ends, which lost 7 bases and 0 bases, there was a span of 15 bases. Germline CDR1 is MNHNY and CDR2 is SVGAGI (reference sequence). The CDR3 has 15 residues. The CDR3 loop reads CASNTGFLYQETQYF. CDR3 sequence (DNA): TGTGCCAGCAATACGGGATTCTTGTACCAAGAGACCCAGTACTTC.

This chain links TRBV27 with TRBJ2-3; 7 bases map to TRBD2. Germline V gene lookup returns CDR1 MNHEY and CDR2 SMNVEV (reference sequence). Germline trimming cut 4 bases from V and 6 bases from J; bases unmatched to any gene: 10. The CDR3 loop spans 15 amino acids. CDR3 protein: CASSSLGEGKDTQYF. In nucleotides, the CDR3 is TGTGCCAGCAGTTCCCTAGGGGAGGGAAAGGATACGCAGTATTTT.

CDR3: CASSELPAGSNEKLFF. The CDR3 DNA reads TGTGCCAGCAGTGAACTCCCGGCGGGGTCTAATGAAAAACTGTTTTTT. This chain uses TRBV6-1 with TRBJ1-4; D not resolved. Germline V gene lookup returns CDR1 MNHNS and CDR2 SASEGT. The length of the CDR3 is 16 residues. V shed 2 bases and J shed 3 bases, with 13 bases lying between them.

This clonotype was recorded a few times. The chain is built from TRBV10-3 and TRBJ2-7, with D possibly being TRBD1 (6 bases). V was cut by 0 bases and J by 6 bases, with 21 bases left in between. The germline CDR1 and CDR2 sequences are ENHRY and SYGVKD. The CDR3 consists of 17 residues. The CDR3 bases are TGTGCCATCAGTGAGTCCCGCCGGACAGTACTGGGGATCGAGCAGTACTTC. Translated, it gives CAISESRRTVLGIEQYF.

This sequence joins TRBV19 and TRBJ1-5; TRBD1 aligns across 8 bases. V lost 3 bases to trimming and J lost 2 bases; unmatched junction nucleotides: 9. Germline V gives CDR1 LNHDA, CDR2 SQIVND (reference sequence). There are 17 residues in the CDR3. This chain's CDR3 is CASSINPGGAGNQPQHF. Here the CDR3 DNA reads TGTGCCAGTAGTATTAACCCAGGGGGCGCCGGCAATCAGCCCCAGCATTTT.

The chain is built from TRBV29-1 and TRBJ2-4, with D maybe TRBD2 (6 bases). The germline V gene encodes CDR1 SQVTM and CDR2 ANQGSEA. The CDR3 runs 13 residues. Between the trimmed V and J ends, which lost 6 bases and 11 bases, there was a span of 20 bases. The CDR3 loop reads CSVTPGAGAFQYF. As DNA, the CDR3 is TGCAGCGTCACACCTGGAGCGGGCGCATTTCAGTACTTC.

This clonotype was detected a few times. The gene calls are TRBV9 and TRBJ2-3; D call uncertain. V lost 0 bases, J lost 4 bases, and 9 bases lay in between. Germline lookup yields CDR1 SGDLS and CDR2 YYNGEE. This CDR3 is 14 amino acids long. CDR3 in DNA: TGTGCCAGCAGCGTAGGTGTAAGAGCAGATACGCAGTATTTT. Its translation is CASSVGVRADTQYF.

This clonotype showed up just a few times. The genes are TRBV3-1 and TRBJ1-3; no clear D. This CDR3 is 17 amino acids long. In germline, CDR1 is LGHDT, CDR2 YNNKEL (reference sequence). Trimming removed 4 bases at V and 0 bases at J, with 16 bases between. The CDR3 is CASSPPLAGFSGNTIYF. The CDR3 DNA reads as TGTGCCAGCAGCCCTCCCCTCGCGGGGTTCTCTGGAAACACCATATATTTT.

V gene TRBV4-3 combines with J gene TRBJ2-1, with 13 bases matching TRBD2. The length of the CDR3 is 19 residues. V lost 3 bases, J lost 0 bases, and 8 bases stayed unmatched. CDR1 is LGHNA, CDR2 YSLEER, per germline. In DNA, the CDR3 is TGCGCCAGCAGCCAGGGACTAGCGGGGTACCTAAGCTCCTACAATGAGCAGTTCTTC. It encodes CASSQGLAGYLSSYNEQFF.

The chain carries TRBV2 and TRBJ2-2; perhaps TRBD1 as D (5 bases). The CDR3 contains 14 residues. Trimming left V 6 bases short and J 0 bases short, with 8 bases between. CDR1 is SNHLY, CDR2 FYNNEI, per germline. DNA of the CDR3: TGTGCCAGCAGCGGACACCCGAACACCGGGGAGCTGTTTTTT. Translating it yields CASSGHPNTGELFF.

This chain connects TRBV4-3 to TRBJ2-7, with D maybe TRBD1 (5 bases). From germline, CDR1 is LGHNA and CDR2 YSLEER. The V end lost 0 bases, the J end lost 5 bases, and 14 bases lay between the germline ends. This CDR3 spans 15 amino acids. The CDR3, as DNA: TGCGCCAGCAGCCAAGATCGTCAGGGTAGTAACGAGCAGTACTTC. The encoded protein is CASSQDRQGSNEQYF.

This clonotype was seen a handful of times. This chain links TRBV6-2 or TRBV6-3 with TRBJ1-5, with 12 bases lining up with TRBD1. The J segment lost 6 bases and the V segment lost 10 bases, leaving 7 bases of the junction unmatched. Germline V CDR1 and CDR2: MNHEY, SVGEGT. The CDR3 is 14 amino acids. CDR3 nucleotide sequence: TGTGCCATAGCCGGGACAGGGGGCTCTCAGCCCCAGCATTTT. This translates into CAIAGTGGSQPQHF.